Included here is one T cell receptor beta chain sequence, with context. TCRdb itself ran the reads through MiXCR, one entry per CDR3 protein. The data show over 450,000 distinct CDR3 sequences, about 11% seen once. This sample is part of a study of T cell repertoires in cytomegalovirus infection. The clonotype comes from a human donor in good health (CMV status not recorded). Some clones in this sample may be carry-over from other donors' samples. Sequenced sample: PBMCs.

The CDR3, as DNA: TGTGCCAGCAGCTTGGTAGTCTCTAGGGGACGGACGAACACCGGGGAGCTGTTTTTT. It is translated as CASSLVVSRGRTNTGELFF. The chain carries TRBV5-6 and TRBJ2-2, with D possibly called TRBD1 or TRBD2 (5 bases each). The V and J ends lost 0 bases and 0 bases respectively, with 18 bases between them. There are 19 residues in the CDR3. The germline CDR1 and CDR2 sequences are SGHDT and YYEEEE.